Listed below are T cell receptor beta chains from one sample, sequenced in a study of T cells in tuberculosis. Here immunoSEQ multiplex PCR was the method, and the copy in TCRdb shows in-frame clones only, minus some. Of roughly 59,000 clones listed, 65% to 90% are singletons. Sequenced input: CD1b-GMM tetramer-negative cells sorted from PBMCs. The receptors were sampled from an adult woman with latent tuberculosis. Each CDR3 is given with its conserved first and last residue. Each record gives: J gene, V gene, clone size, D gene, CDR3 DNA, CDR3 protein. D genes are given only for firm matches. Clone sizes are given selectively: once, few, many, or a class where the clone is expanded.

J: TRBJ1-2
V: TRBV5-1
size: NA
D: NA
DNA: TGCGCCAGCAGCTTGGTCCACAGGGACAACTATGGCTACACCTTC
CDR3: CASSLVHRDNYGYTF

J: TRBJ2-7
V: TRBV7-3
size: NA
D: NA
DNA: TGTGCCAGCAACCCCTACTTCACCAGGTCTCCCTACGAGCAGTACTTC
CDR3: CASNPYFTRSPYEQYF

J: TRBJ1-6
V: TRBV9
size: NA
D: NA
DNA: TGTGCCAGCGCCGGGTCTAGGTATAATTCACCCCTCCACTTT
CDR3: CASAGSRYNSPLHF

J: TRBJ2-3
V: TRBV7-3
size: NA
D: TRBD2
DNA: TGTGCCAGCAGCCGGACTAGCGGACTTACAGATACGCAGTATTTT
CDR3: CASSRTSGLTDTQYF

J: TRBJ1-2
V: TRBV28
size: NA
D: TRBD1
DNA: TGTGCCAGCAGTCCGCCCGACAGGGGGGGCTACACCTTC
CDR3: CASSPPDRGGYTF

J: TRBJ1-3
V: TRBV9
size: medium-sized
D: TRBD1
DNA: TGTGCCAGCAGCGTGACAGGGCTGGACGCCGGAAACACCATATATTTT
CDR3: CASSVTGLDAGNTIYF

J: TRBJ2-3
V: TRBV11-2
size: NA
D: TRBD2
DNA: TGTGCCAGCAGCCGTAGCGGGCCAGGGGATACGCAGTATTTT
CDR3: CASSRSGPGDTQYF

J: TRBJ1-1
V: TRBV14
size: NA
D: NA
DNA: TGTGCCAGCAAAGAGGGGAACACTGAAGCTTTCTTT
CDR3: CASKEGNTEAFF

J: TRBJ1-4
V: TRBV10-1
size: NA
D: NA
DNA: TGCGCCAGCGGACACAGGACAGTTGCAACTAATGAAAAACTGTTTTTT
CDR3: CASGHRTVATNEKLFF

J: TRBJ2-5
V: TRBV5-1
size: NA
D: TRBD2
DNA: TGCGCCAGCAGCTTGGAGGGGAGGGCGAAAGAGACCCAGTACTTC
CDR3: CASSLEGRAKETQYF

J: TRBJ2-7
V: TRBV6-1
size: NA
D: TRBD1
DNA: TGTGCCAGCAGTGGTAGGGGACAGCCCTACGAGCAGTACTTC
CDR3: CASSGRGQPYEQYF

J: TRBJ2-5
V: TRBV7-2
size: NA
D: NA
DNA: TGTGCCAGCAGCTGGTCCGGGGAGACCCAGTACTTC
CDR3: CASSWSGETQYF

J: TRBJ2-3
V: TRBV11-2
size: NA
D: NA
DNA: TGTGCCAGCAGCTCCCTAAGACTGGGGGGAGAAGATACGCAGTATTTT
CDR3: CASSSLRLGGEDTQYF

J: TRBJ2-5
V: TRBV27
size: few
D: NA
DNA: TGTGCCAGCAGTAAGGGGCAGGGAGGAGAGACCCAGTACTTC
CDR3: CASSKGQGGETQYF

J: TRBJ2-1
V: TRBV7-2
size: once
D: NA
DNA: TGTGCCAGGCGGGGCCCGCTTAACAATGAGCAGTTCTTC
CDR3: CARRGPLNNEQFF

J: TRBJ2-7
V: TRBV2
size: NA
D: TRBD1
DNA: TGTGCCAGCAGTGTACAGGGACAGGGCGCCTACGAGCAGTACTTC
CDR3: CASSVQGQGAYEQYF

J: TRBJ1-4
V: TRBV6-1
size: NA
D: TRBD1
DNA: TGTGCCAGCAGTGAGCTCTTCGGGACAGTTAATGAAAAACTGTTTTTT
CDR3: CASSELFGTVNEKLFF

J: TRBJ2-3
V: TRBV15
size: NA
D: TRBD2
DNA: TGTGCCACCAGCAGAGCGGTGCGGCGGGGGGGGAGCACAGATACGCAGTATTTT
CDR3: CATSRAVRRGGSTDTQYF

J: TRBJ1-3
V: TRBV30
size: NA
D: TRBD1
DNA: TGTGCCTGGAGTTCAGGGGGCTCTGGAAACACCATATATTTT
CDR3: CAWSSGGSGNTIYF

J: TRBJ2-1
V: TRBV19
size: few
D: NA
DNA: TGTGCCAGTAGTATAGCTATACACAATGAGCAGTTCTTC
CDR3: CASSIAIHNEQFF

J: TRBJ2-5
V: TRBV5-1
size: few
D: TRBD1
DNA: TGCGCCAGCAGCTTGCCGCAACATCCGGGACAGGGAGCGGAGACCCAGTACTTC
CDR3: CASSLPQHPGQGAETQYF

J: TRBJ2-7
V: TRBV30
size: NA
D: TRBD1
DNA: TGTGCCTGGAGCGGACAGGGTTTCGAGCAGTACTTC
CDR3: CAWSGQGFEQYF

J: TRBJ2-5
V: TRBV27
size: NA
D: TRBD1
DNA: TGTGCCAGCAGTTTGGGGCTAGGACAGGGGGGACAAGAGACCCAGTACTTC
CDR3: CASSLGLGQGGQETQYF

J: TRBJ1-5
V: TRBV6-1
size: NA
D: TRBD1
DNA: TGTGCCAGCAGTGAAAGGGGGACAGGGGGCTTGAATCAGCCCCAGCATTTT
CDR3: CASSERGTGGLNQPQHF

J: TRBJ2-3
V: TRBV5-1
size: NA
D: TRBD2
DNA: TGCGCCAGCAGCTTACTTACTAGCGGATTTAGCACAGATACGCAGTATTTT
CDR3: CASSLLTSGFSTDTQYF

J: TRBJ2-5
V: TRBV6-5
size: NA
D: NA
DNA: TGTGCCAGCAGTGAACGACAGATCGGAGAGACCCAGTACTTC
CDR3: CASSERQIGETQYF

J: TRBJ2-7
V: TRBV6-5
size: NA
D: NA
DNA: TGTGCCAGCAGCCTCGGTGGCTACGAGCAGTACTTC
CDR3: CASSLGGYEQYF

J: TRBJ2-5
V: TRBV4-2
size: NA
D: TRBD2
DNA: TGTGCCAGCAGCCAAGTGGGGACTAGCGGAGATGAGACCCAGTACTTC
CDR3: CASSQVGTSGDETQYF

J: TRBJ2-7
V: TRBV7-3
size: NA
D: NA
DNA: TGTGCCAGCAGCCCAGGGGTGGGCGACGAGCAGTACTTC
CDR3: CASSPGVGDEQYF

J: TRBJ2-5
V: TRBV7-3
size: NA
D: NA
DNA: TGTGCCAGCAGCTTAACCGGGTGGGAGACCCAGTACTTC
CDR3: CASSLTGWETQYF

J: TRBJ1-5
V: TRBV28
size: NA
D: NA
DNA: TGTGCCAGCAGTATAGTCCAGGGGAGGGGCAATCAGCCCCAGCATTTT
CDR3: CASSIVQGRGNQPQHF

J: TRBJ2-1
V: TRBV5-1
size: NA
D: NA
DNA: TGCGCCAGCAGCTTGGTAGGAGGGGGCAGGAATGAGCAGTTCTTC
CDR3: CASSLVGGGRNEQFF

J: TRBJ2-7
V: TRBV20-1
size: NA
D: NA
DNA: TGCAGTGCAACGCTGAGCGACGAGCAGTACTTC
CDR3: CSATLSDEQYF

J: TRBJ2-2
V: TRBV7-3
size: NA
D: NA
DNA: TGTGCCAGCAGCACTTCGAACACCGGGGAGCTGTTTTTT
CDR3: CASSTSNTGELFF

J: TRBJ2-7
V: TRBV4-2
size: NA
D: NA
DNA: TGTGCCAGCAGCCATGAACAGGTTTCCTACGAGCAGTACTTC
CDR3: CASSHEQVSYEQYF

J: TRBJ1-5
V: TRBV19
size: NA
D: NA
DNA: TGTGCCAGTAGTATAGCAGGGAATCAGCCCCAGCATTTT
CDR3: CASSIAGNQPQHF

J: TRBJ2-3
V: TRBV5-6
size: NA
D: TRBD2
DNA: TGTGCCAGCAGCCTCACGGGGGGGCCAGCAGATACGCAGTATTTT
CDR3: CASSLTGGPADTQYF

J: TRBJ2-1
V: TRBV4-2
size: few
D: TRBD2
DNA: TGTGCCAGCAGCAAGAGGACTAGCGGGAAAGATGAGCAGTTCTTC
CDR3: CASSKRTSGKDEQFF

J: TRBJ2-5
V: TRBV5-4
size: NA
D: TRBD2
DNA: TGTGCCAGCAGCCGGGGGGAGCGGAGCGGCGGAGAGACCCAGTACTTC
CDR3: CASSRGERSGGETQYF

J: TRBJ2-7
V: TRBV11-2
size: NA
D: NA
DNA: TGTGCCAGCAGCCGGAGCAAACAGGTCCACGAGCAGTACTTC
CDR3: CASSRSKQVHEQYF

J: TRBJ2-7
V: TRBV10-1
size: NA
D: NA
DNA: TGCGCCAGCAGTGGCCTGACAGAGCGATACGAGCAGTACTTC
CDR3: CASSGLTERYEQYF

J: TRBJ2-1
V: TRBV29-1
size: NA
D: TRBD1
DNA: TGCAGCCTCCGGACAGGGGTTGTCAATGAGCAGTTCTTC
CDR3: CSLRTGVVNEQFF

J: TRBJ2-5
V: TRBV18
size: NA
D: NA
DNA: TGTGCCAGCGCCATAGGACTACAAGAGACCCAGTACTTC
CDR3: CASAIGLQETQYF

J: TRBJ2-3
V: TRBV5-6
size: few
D: TRBD2
DNA: TGTGCCAGCAGCTTGGGTAGCGGGGGGAGGACAGATACGCAGTATTTT
CDR3: CASSLGSGGRTDTQYF

J: TRBJ2-7
V: TRBV7-2
size: NA
D: TRBD1
DNA: TGTGCCAGCAGCTTGAGGGGAGTAGGACAGGGCGACCGGGAGCAGTACTTC
CDR3: CASSLRGVGQGDREQYF

J: TRBJ2-6
V: TRBV10-3
size: NA
D: NA
DNA: TGTGCCACATCGGATCCGAACAGCCCTGGGGCCAACGTCCTGACTTTC
CDR3: CATSDPNSPGANVLTF

J: TRBJ2-3
V: TRBV5-1
size: NA
D: TRBD1
DNA: TGCGCCAGCAGCCGGGACAGACCCACAGATACGCAGTATTTT
CDR3: CASSRDRPTDTQYF

J: TRBJ2-4
V: TRBV11-1
size: NA
D: NA
DNA: TGTGCCAGCAGCTTTGACAGGGGAGGGACGGACATTCAGTACTTC
CDR3: CASSFDRGGTDIQYF

J: TRBJ1-1
V: TRBV6-1
size: once
D: TRBD1
DNA: TGTGCCAGCAGTGTGGACAGGGACACTGAAGCTTTCTTT
CDR3: CASSVDRDTEAFF

J: TRBJ2-2
V: TRBV7-2
size: NA
D: NA
DNA: TGTGCCAGCAGCCTGGGGGCGGGGAACACCGGGGAGCTGTTTTTT
CDR3: CASSLGAGNTGELFF

J: TRBJ2-5
V: TRBV5-4
size: NA
D: TRBD1
DNA: TGTGCCAGCAGCTCCCGGGACAGGAGACAAGAGACCCAGTACTTC
CDR3: CASSSRDRRQETQYF

J: TRBJ2-3
V: TRBV15
size: NA
D: NA
DNA: TGTGCCACCAGCAGTCCCCGGAGGGGAAGACTTGATACGCAGTATTTT
CDR3: CATSSPRRGRLDTQYF

J: TRBJ2-7
V: TRBV6-5
size: many
D: NA
DNA: TGTGCCAGCAGTTACTTGGCTTCTTCCTACGAGCAGTACTTC
CDR3: CASSYLASSYEQYF